Listed below are T cell receptor beta chains from one sample, sequenced in a study of cytomegalovirus exposure and HLA in healthy donors. Libraries were prepared by immunoSEQ multiplex PCR; TCRdb keeps only in-frame clonotypes and omits some of them. The sample carries some 140,000 clones, roughly nine tenths recorded once. Source material: PBMCs. Receptors originate from a man between 18 and 35 years old in good health and CMV-seronegative. The CDR3 runs from the conserved cysteine through the conserved F or W. D genes are given only for firm matches. Size is omitted from some rows. Given values are once, few, many or a class for expanded clones.

cdr3_aa cdr3_nt clone_size j_call d_call v_call
CASTPGSRSYEQYF TGTGCCAGCACACCCGGGAGCCGGTCCTACGAGCAGTACTTC once TRBJ2-7 NA TRBV6-6
CATSRPRTLDNEQFF TGTGCCACCAGCAGACCCCGGACACTCGACAATGAGCAGTTCTTC NA TRBJ2-1 NA TRBV15
CASSKNPTGVLETQYF TGTGCCAGCTCAAAGAATCCTACAGGGGTGTTAGAGACCCAGTACTTC NA TRBJ2-5 TRBD1 TRBV18
CATSTPYRTGTEAFF TGTGCCACCAGCACCCCGTATAGGACAGGGACTGAAGCTTTCTTT NA TRBJ1-1 TRBD1 TRBV15
CASSMGLYGYTF TGTGCCAGCAGCATGGGACTCTATGGCTACACCTTC many TRBJ1-2 NA TRBV7-9
CASSQDLIPKGLAGGQETQYF TGTGCCAGCAGCCAAGATCTGATTCCAAAGGGACTAGCGGGGGGGCAAGAGACCCAGTACTTC NA TRBJ2-5 TRBD2 TRBV4-2
CASSFRGGLDQGNTIYF TGCGCCAGCAGCTTCCGCGGGGGATTGGACCAGGGAAACACCATATATTTT NA TRBJ1-3 NA TRBV5-1
CASNTGGRRGELFF TGTGCCAGCAACACAGGGGGGCGCAGGGGGGAGCTGTTTTTT NA TRBJ2-2 TRBD1 TRBV6-5
CASSAAGLAFFTEQFF TGTGCCAGCAGCGCCGCGGGACTTGCTTTCTTCACTGAGCAGTTCTTC NA TRBJ2-1 NA TRBV7-6
CASSLLPPGQETQYF TGTGCCAGCAGCTTGTTGCCCCCAGGTCAGGAGACCCAGTACTTC NA TRBJ2-5 NA TRBV5-6
CATFEGTNEKLFF TGTGCCACCTTTGAGGGAACTAATGAAAAACTGTTTTTT once TRBJ1-4 NA TRBV28
CASKATGAPYNEQFF TGTGCCAGCAAAGCGACAGGGGCGCCCTACAATGAGCAGTTCTTC NA TRBJ2-1 TRBD1 TRBV6-1
CASSFWRGLVNSPLHF TGTGCCAGCAGCTTTTGGAGGGGGCTGGTTAATTCACCCCTCCACTTT NA TRBJ1-6 TRBD1 TRBV5-6
CASSPIRGMNTEAFF TGTGCCAGCAGCCCGATCCGGGGAATGAACACTGAAGCTTTCTTT NA TRBJ1-1 NA TRBV11-2
CASSARIDRPNEQFF TGTGCCAGCAGCGCCCGAATAGACAGGCCCAATGAGCAGTTCTTC NA TRBJ2-1 NA TRBV9
CASSFGTSGVETQYF TGTGCCAGCAGCTTCGGTACTAGCGGTGTAGAGACCCAGTACTTC NA TRBJ2-5 TRBD2 TRBV7-2
CASSTGAKEGEQFF TGTGCCAGCAGTACCGGGGCGAAGGAGGGTGAGCAGTTCTTC NA TRBJ2-1 NA TRBV6-1
CASSLVLYNEQFF TGTGCCAGCAGCTTAGTACTCTACAATGAGCAGTTCTTC NA TRBJ2-1 NA TRBV7-9
CASRPRGSTDEQYF TGTGCCAGCAGACCCAGGGGCTCAACAGACGAGCAGTACTTC once TRBJ2-7 NA TRBV28
CASGSLRGSGDEQYF TGTGCTAGTGGTTCCCTCCGTGGTAGCGGGGACGAGCAGTACTTC NA TRBJ2-7 TRBD2 TRBV12-5
CASSPLAGGDNEQFF TGTGCCAGCTCACCGCTAGCGGGGGGGGACAATGAGCAGTTCTTC once TRBJ2-1 TRBD2 TRBV18
CASSFPFRVGYTF TGTGCCAGCAGTTTCCCCTTTCGGGTCGGCTACACCTTC NA TRBJ1-2 NA TRBV28
CASSPDGGLEGTQYF TGTGCCAGCAGTCCGGACGGGGGACTCGAGGGGACCCAGTACTTC NA TRBJ2-5 NA TRBV5-6
CAWSVMRPVNTEAFF TGTGCCTGGAGTGTCATGCGCCCGGTGAACACTGAAGCTTTCTTT NA TRBJ1-1 NA TRBV30
CASSQGKGQDTGELFF TGCGCCAGCAGCCAAGGGAAGGGACAAGACACCGGGGAGCTGTTTTTT NA TRBJ2-2 NA TRBV4-1
CASSLSGTEAFF TGTGCCAGCAGTTTGTCGGGCACTGAAGCTTTCTTT NA TRBJ1-1 NA TRBV28
CSAISRNEQFF TGCAGTGCTATATCCCGCAATGAGCAGTTCTTC once TRBJ2-1 NA TRBV20-1
CASSYTSGRAGFLKTQYF TGCGCCAGCAGCTACACTAGCGGGAGGGCCGGGTTTTTGAAGACCCAGTACTTC NA TRBJ2-5 TRBD2 TRBV5-1
CASSLQGDTEAFF TGTGCCAGCAGCCTACAGGGAGACACTGAAGCTTTCTTT NA TRBJ1-1 NA TRBV7-8
CASSLGLAIHNEQFF TGTGCCAGCAGCTTGGGACTAGCCATCCACAATGAGCAGTTCTTC NA TRBJ2-1 TRBD2 TRBV7-2
CASSLAYEQYF TGTGCCAGCAGTTTAGCGTACGAGCAGTACTTC NA TRBJ2-7 NA TRBV28
CASSLFGGSSYEQYF TGTGCCAGCAGCTTGTTCGGGGGAAGCTCCTACGAGCAGTACTTC NA TRBJ2-7 NA TRBV5-6
CASRDRETQYF TGTGCCAGCCGGGACAGGGAGACCCAGTACTTC NA TRBJ2-5 TRBD1 TRBV7-9
CASSKPPGEQYF TGTGCCAGCAGCAAGCCCCCGGGCGAGCAGTACTTC NA TRBJ2-7 NA TRBV9
CASSFDPRAGGVLRRDGYTF TGTGCCAGCAGTTTCGACCCGCGGGCGGGGGGAGTCCTTAGGCGGGATGGCTACACCTTC NA TRBJ1-2 NA TRBV27
CASSTGGAPFYNEQFF TGTGCCAGCAGTACCGGGGGGGCCCCCTTCTACAATGAGCAGTTCTTC NA TRBJ2-1 TRBD2 TRBV2
CASTLGPANQPQHF TGTGCCAGCACCCTGGGGCCGGCAAATCAGCCCCAGCATTTT NA TRBJ1-5 NA TRBV6-6
CASSYMAVYSNQPQHF TGTGCCAGCAGTTATATGGCGGTTTACAGCAATCAGCCCCAGCATTTT NA TRBJ1-5 NA TRBV6-6
CASSLWPLSGNTIYF TGTGCCAGCAGCTTGTGGCCCCTCTCTGGAAACACCATATATTTT once TRBJ1-3 NA TRBV5-8
CASSSRETARAFF TGTGCCAGCAGCTCCAGAGAAACAGCTCGAGCTTTCTTT NA TRBJ1-1 NA TRBV7-6
CASSLQGTGTIYF TGTGCCAGCAGCTTACAGGGAACCGGCACCATATATTTT NA TRBJ1-3 NA TRBV7-2
CASSRLGGQQYF TGTGCCAGCTCACGACTCGGGGGGCAGCAGTACTTC NA TRBJ2-7 NA TRBV18
CASSPIGGPGNEQYF TGTGCCAGCTCCCCCATCGGGGGGCCGGGGAACGAGCAGTACTTC NA TRBJ2-7 NA TRBV18
CASRSQGVRTEGYTF TGTGCCAGCAGAAGTCAGGGTGTACGTACGGAAGGCTACACCTTC NA TRBJ1-2 NA TRBV27
CASSLGVNYGYTF TGTGCCAGCAGCTTGGGAGTGAACTATGGCTACACCTTC NA TRBJ1-2 NA TRBV7-8
CASSLTGDPHYEQYF TGTGCCAGCAGTTTAACAGGGGACCCTCACTACGAGCAGTACTTC NA TRBJ2-7 TRBD1 TRBV6-5
CASRLSSGGESSYNEQFF TGTGCCAGCAGACTGTCTAGCGGGGGGGAGAGCTCCTACAATGAGCAGTTCTTC NA TRBJ2-1 TRBD2 TRBV27
CASSEQGGGNTIYF TGTGCCAGCAGTGAACAGGGAGGTGGAAACACCATATATTTT NA TRBJ1-3 NA TRBV2
CASSSTGHSNQPQHF TGTGCCAGCAGTTCGACAGGGCACAGCAATCAGCCCCAGCATTTT NA TRBJ1-5 TRBD1 TRBV2
CASSSSRINQPQHF TGTGCCAGCAGCTCGAGCAGGATTAATCAGCCCCAGCATTTT NA TRBJ1-5 NA TRBV7-8
CASSPGGGAGGYGYTF TGTGCCAGCTCACCCGGCGGTGGGGCAGGGGGCTATGGCTACACCTTC once TRBJ1-2 TRBD1 TRBV18
CASSAPGRALPGNTIYF TGTGCCAGCAGTGCCCCGGGGAGGGCTCTCCCTGGAAACACCATATATTTT NA TRBJ1-3 NA TRBV6-4
CASSPGRGSSPLHF TGTGCCAGCAGCCCGGGGCGGGGATCGAGTCCCCTCCACTTT NA TRBJ1-6 NA TRBV5-5
CASSYVPGQDDEQYF TGTGCCAGCAGTTACGTTCCGGGACAAGACGACGAGCAGTACTTC NA TRBJ2-7 NA TRBV6-5